This T cell receptor beta chain comes out of a study of shared clonotypes between healthy human individuals. Worth noting for this clone: Its antigen is not identified. This same CDR3 is encoded by further DNA sequences in the sample.

The length of the CDR3 is 14 residues. CDR1 and CDR2 (germline): SNHLY, FYNNEI. Trimming removed 5 bases from V and 1 base from J, with 9 bases in between. Findings of the study overall: Richness estimates generally favored naive over memory subsets. Tissues were not sampled, only blood, and their repertoires likely differ.

In replicate PCRs of sorted subsets, approximately 210 ng DNA, tens of thousands of T cell genomes, was used. Sequenced by immunoSEQ multiplex PCR; TCRdb stores in-frame clones only, minus some. The table shows 2 million or so clones, with 85% to 95% occurring only once. The source material was naive CD4+ T cells sorted from blood. Described subset: CD45RA+ positively selected. The TCR sequence derives from a man between 18 and 35 years old in good health. This chain links TRBV2 with TRBJ1-5, with TRBD1 as a possible D gene (6 bases). CDR3 in amino acids: CASSRDTSNQPQHF. DNA of the CDR3: TGTGCCAGCAGTAGGGACACGAGCAATCAGCCCCAGCATTTT.